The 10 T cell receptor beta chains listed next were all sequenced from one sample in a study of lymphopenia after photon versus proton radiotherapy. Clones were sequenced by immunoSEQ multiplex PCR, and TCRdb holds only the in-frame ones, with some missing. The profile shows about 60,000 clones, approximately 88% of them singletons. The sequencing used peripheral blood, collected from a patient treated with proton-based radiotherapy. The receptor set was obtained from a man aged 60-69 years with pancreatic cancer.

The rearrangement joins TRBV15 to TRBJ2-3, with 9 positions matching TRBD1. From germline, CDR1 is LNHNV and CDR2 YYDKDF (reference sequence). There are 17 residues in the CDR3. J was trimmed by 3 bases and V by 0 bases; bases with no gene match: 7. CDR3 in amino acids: CATSRDRKGQGTDTQYF. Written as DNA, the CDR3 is TGTGCCACCAGCAGAGATCGGAAGGGACAGGGAACAGATACGCAGTATTTT.

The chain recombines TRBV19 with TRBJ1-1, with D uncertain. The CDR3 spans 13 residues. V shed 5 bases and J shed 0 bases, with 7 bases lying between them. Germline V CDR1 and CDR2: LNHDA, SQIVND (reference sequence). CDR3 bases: TGTGCCAGTAGTGTTTCCCTGAACACTGAAGCTTTCTTT. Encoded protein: CASSVSLNTEAFF.

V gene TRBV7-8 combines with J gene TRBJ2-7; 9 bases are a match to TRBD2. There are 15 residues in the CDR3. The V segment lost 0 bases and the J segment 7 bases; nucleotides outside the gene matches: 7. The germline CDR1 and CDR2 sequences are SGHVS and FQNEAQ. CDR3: CASSLAGTSRGEQYF. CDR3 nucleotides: TGTGCCAGCAGCTTAGCCGGGACTAGCCGGGGTGAGCAGTACTTC. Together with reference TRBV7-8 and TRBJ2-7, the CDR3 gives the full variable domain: GAGVSQSPRYKVAKRGQDVALRCDPISGHVSLFWYQQALGQGPEFLTYFQNEAQLDKSGLPSDRFFAERPEGSVSTLKIQRTQQEDSAVYLCASSLAGTSRGEQYFGPGTRLTVT.

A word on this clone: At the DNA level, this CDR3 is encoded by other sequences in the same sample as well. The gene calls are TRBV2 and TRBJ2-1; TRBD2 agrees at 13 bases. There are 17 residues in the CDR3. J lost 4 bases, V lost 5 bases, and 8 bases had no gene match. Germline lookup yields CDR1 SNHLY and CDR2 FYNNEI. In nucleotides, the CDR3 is TGTGCCAGCAGTTACTCTGGACTAGCGGGAGTATACAATGAGCAGTTCTTC. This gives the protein CASSYSGLAGVYNEQFF.

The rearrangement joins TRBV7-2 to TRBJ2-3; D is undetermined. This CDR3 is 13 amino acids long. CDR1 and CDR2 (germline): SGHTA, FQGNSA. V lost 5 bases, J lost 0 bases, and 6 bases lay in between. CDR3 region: CASSTDSTDTQYF. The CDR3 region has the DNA TGTGCCAGCAGCACGGACAGCACAGATACGCAGTATTTT.

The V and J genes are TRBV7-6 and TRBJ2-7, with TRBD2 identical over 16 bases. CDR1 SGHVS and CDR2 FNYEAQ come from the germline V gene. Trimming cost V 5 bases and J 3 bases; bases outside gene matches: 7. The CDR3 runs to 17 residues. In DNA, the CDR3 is TGTGCCAGCAGCGTCGCGGGACTAGCGGGAGGGGTCTACGAGCAGTACTTC. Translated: CASSVAGLAGGVYEQYF.

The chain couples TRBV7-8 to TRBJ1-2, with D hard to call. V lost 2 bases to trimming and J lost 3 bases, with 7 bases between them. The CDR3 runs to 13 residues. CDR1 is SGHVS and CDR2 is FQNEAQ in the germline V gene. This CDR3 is CASSLRADYGYTF. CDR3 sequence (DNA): TGTGCCAGCAGCTTAAGGGCGGACTATGGCTACACCTTC.

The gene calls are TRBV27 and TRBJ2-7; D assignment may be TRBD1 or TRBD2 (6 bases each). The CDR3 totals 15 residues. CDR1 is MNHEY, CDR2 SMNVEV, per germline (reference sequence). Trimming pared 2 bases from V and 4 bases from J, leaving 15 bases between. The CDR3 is CASSLVPGARYEQYF. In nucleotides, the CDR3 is TGTGCCAGCAGTTTAGTCCCGGGGGCAAGGTACGAGCAGTACTTC.

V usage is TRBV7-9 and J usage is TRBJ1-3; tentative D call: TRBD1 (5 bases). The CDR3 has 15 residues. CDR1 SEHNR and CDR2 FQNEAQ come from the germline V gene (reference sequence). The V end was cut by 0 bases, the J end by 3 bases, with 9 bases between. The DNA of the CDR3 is TGTGCCAGCAGCTTAGCCGGGACGTATGGAAACACCATATATTTT. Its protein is CASSLAGTYGNTIYF.

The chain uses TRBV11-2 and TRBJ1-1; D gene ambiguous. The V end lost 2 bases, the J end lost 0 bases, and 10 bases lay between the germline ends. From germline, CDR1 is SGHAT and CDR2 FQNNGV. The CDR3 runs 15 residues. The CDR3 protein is CASSLQGNLNTEAFF. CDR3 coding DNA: TGTGCCAGCAGCTTACAAGGGAATCTGAACACTGAAGCTTTCTTT.